This T cell receptor (beta chain) was recovered during a study of cytomegalovirus exposure and HLA in healthy donors. Whole-study findings and limits: In a later analysis, HLA-C alleles had the fewest associated TCRs, DRB1 alleles the most.

PCR primers comprised 60 Vbeta and 13 Jbeta primers. Data came from immunoSEQ multiplex PCR; TCRdb stores just in-frame clones and leaves some out. Among 100,000 or so clones listed, 69% were seen once. CDR3 length: 14 residues. The germline gives CDR1 LNHDA, CDR2 SQIVND (reference sequence). Germline trimming cut 6 bases from V and 8 bases from J; bases unmatched to any gene: 7. A word on this clone: Its specificity is not known.

The source material was PBMCs. The chain links TRBV19 to TRBJ1-4; 9 nucleotides match TRBD1. The TCR sequence derives from a man younger than 45 in good health and CMV-seronegative. The CDR3 DNA is TGTGCCAGTAGGAACAGGGGGCAGGTCGAAAAACTGTTTTTT. As protein: CASRNRGQVEKLFF.